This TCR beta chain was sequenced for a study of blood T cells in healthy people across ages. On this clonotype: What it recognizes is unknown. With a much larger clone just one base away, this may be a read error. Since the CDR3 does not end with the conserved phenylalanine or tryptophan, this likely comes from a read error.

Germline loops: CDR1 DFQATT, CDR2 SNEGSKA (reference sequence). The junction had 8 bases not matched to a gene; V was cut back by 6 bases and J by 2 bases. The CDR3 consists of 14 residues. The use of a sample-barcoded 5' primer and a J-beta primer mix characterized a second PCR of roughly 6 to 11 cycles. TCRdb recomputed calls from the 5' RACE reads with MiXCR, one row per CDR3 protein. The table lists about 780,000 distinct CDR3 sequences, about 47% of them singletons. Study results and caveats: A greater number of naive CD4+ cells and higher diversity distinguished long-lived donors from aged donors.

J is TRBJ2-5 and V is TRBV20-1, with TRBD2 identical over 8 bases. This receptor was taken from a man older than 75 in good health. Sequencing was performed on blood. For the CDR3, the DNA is TGCAGTGCCCCCGACCAGCGGGGGCAAGAGACCCAGTACTTA. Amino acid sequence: CSAPDQRGQETQYL.